A single sample is the source of the 15 T cell receptor beta chains below, sequenced in a study of blood T cell repertoires in COVID-19. Here immunoSEQ multiplex PCR was the method, and the copy in TCRdb shows in-frame clones only, minus some. Found here are just over 300,000 clones, about 89% of them singletons; the top ten hold around a tenth. The sample comprised PBMCs or T cells enriched from blood (not recorded which). These receptors originate from a woman between 40 and 50 years old who had recovered from COVID-19.

This chain joins TRBV7-9 and TRBJ2-3; D is ambiguous. Germline values: CDR1 SEHNR, CDR2 FQNEAQ (reference sequence). V shed 5 bases and J shed 5 bases, with 20 bases lying between them. The CDR3 has 16 amino acids. In DNA form, the CDR3 reads TGTGCCAGCAGCCTACTATCGTCGCAAACCGGAGATACGCAGTATTTT. This encodes CASSLLSSQTGDTQYF. Combining the CDR3 with reference TRBV7-9 and TRBJ2-3 gives the whole variable domain DTGVSQNPRHKITKRGQNVTFRCDPISEHNRLYWYRQTLGQGPEFLTYFQNEAQLEKSRLLSDRFSAERPKGSFSTLEIQRTEQGDSAMYLCASSLLSSQTGDTQYFGPGTRLTVL.

The chain has TRBV6-5 and TRBJ1-2, with a possible D match to TRBD1 (6 bases). The ends were cut back, 6 bases at V and 4 bases at J, with 9 bases in the middle. Germline V gives CDR1 MNHEY, CDR2 SVGAGI. The CDR3 totals 12 residues. The CDR3 region is CASSIQGYGYTF. The CDR3 region has the DNA TGTGCCAGCAGCATACAGGGCTATGGCTACACCTTC.

The chain combines TRBV19 with TRBJ2-3, with 8 bases aligning to TRBD2. J was trimmed by 6 bases and V by 8 bases; bases with no gene match: 13. Germline CDR1 LNHDA, CDR2 SQIVND (reference sequence). This CDR3 contains 15 residues. DNA for the CDR3: TGTGCCAGTGCCCAAGGAGCGGGAGATTTTGATACGCAGTATTTT. Translated: CASAQGAGDFDTQYF. The full variable domain, its missing parts supplied by reference TRBV19 and TRBJ2-3, is DGGITQSPKYLFRKEGQNVTLSCEQNLNHDAMYWYRQDPGQGLRLIYYSQIVNDFQKGDIAEGYSVSREKKESFPLTVTSAQKNPTAFYLCASAQGAGDFDTQYFGPGTRLTVL.

The gene calls are TRBV24-1 and TRBJ2-7; D might be TRBD2 (5 bases). Germline assignment: CDR1 KGHDR and CDR2 SFDVKD. V was clipped by 3 bases and J by 6 bases, with 11 bases between them. The CDR3 loop spans 13 amino acids. The CDR3 sequence: CATSDGGVSEQYF. The CDR3 DNA reads TGTGCCACCAGTGATGGAGGCGTCTCCGAGCAGTACTTC.

Only one count was recorded for this clone. V usage is TRBV15 and J usage is TRBJ2-7; a possible D gene is TRBD1 (7 bases). Looked up from germline, CDR1 is LNHNV and CDR2 is YYDKDF (reference sequence). The CDR3 has 17 residues. Trimming pared 1 base from V and 3 bases from J, leaving 19 bases between. The CDR3, as DNA: TGTGCCACCAGCAGAGGGCAGGGGGGAAGGGGTGTCTACGAGCAGTACTTC. Residues: CATSRGQGGRGVYEQYF. Combining the CDR3 with reference TRBV15 and TRBJ2-7 gives the whole variable domain DAMVIQNPRYQVTQFGKPVTLSCSQTLNHNVMYWYQQKSSQAPKLLFHYYDKDFNNEADTPDNFQSRRPNTSFCFLDIRSPGLGDTAMYLCATSRGQGGRGVYEQYFGPGTRLTVT.

The rearrangement links TRBV30 to TRBJ1-1, with D tentatively TRBD1 (5 bases). Germline V gene lookup returns CDR1 GTSNPN and CDR2 SVGIG (reference sequence). The CDR3 runs 11 residues. V was trimmed by 0 bases and J by 11 bases, leaving 10 bases between them. CDR3 sequence: CAWSVGGGAFF. CDR3 in DNA: TGTGCCTGGAGTGTCGGGGGAGGGGCTTTCTTT.

This chain connects TRBV4-3 to TRBJ2-2; TRBD2 matches 9 bases. The germline V gene has CDR1 LGHNA and CDR2 YSLEER. Trimming took 0 bases from V and 6 from J; bases not matched to a gene: 5. This CDR3 spans 16 amino acids. In nucleotides, the CDR3 is TGCGCCAGCAGCCAAGATCGGGTAGCGGGAGCCGGGGAGCTGTTTTTT. It encodes CASSQDRVAGAGELFF.

The genes are TRBV28 and TRBJ1-1, with 7 bases lining up with TRBD1. V lost 3 bases and J lost 5; bases outside the gene matches: 6. Germline assignment: CDR1 MDHEN and CDR2 SYDVKM. CDR3 length equals 14 residues. The CDR3 is CASSLKGARTEAFF. The CDR3 DNA follows: TGTGCCAGCAGTTTGAAGGGGGCACGGACTGAAGCTTTCTTT. Variable domain in full (rest from reference TRBV28 and TRBJ1-1): DVKVTQSSRYLVKRTGEKVFLECVQDMDHENMFWYRQDPGLGLRLIYFSYDVKMKEKGDIPEGYSVSREKKERFSLILESASTNQTSMYLCASSLKGARTEAFFGQGTRLTVV.

This chain connects TRBV7-2 to TRBJ1-1; the D is unclear. The germline CDR1 and CDR2 sequences are SGHTA and FQGNSA. The CDR3 runs 13 residues. Trimming shortened V by 6 bases and J by 3 bases, and 11 bases separated the two germline ends. The CDR3 DNA reads TGTGCCAGCAGACGGAACAGAGACACTGAAGCTTTCTTT. Protein sequence: CASRRNRDTEAFF. Drawing the rest from reference TRBV7-2 and TRBJ1-1, the complete variable domain is GAGVSQSPSNKVTEKGKDVELRCDPISGHTALYWYRQSLGQGLEFLIYFQGNSAPDKSGLPSDRFSAERTGGSVSTLTIQRTQQEDSAVYLCASRRNRDTEAFFGQGTRLTVV.

The J gene is TRBJ1-2, the V gene TRBV4-1; no definite D call. With 4 bases removed from V and 6 bases from J, the gap between germline ends came to 18 bases. Germline values: CDR1 MGHRA, CDR2 YSYEKL. The CDR3 is 15 residues long. Written as DNA, the CDR3 is TGCGCCAGCAGCCCTTACGCCGGAGGGAACAATGGCTACACCTTC. Translating gives CASSPYAGGNNGYTF.

The chain recombines TRBV4-3 with TRBJ2-2; 7 bases are a match to TRBD1. The CDR3 is 16 residues long. V was clipped by 8 bases and J by 3 bases; unmatched bases: 12. The germline V gene has CDR1 LGHNA and CDR2 YSLEER. The CDR3 loop is CASSRVTGAHTGELFF. The CDR3 DNA sequence: TGCGCCAGCTCTCGGGTAACAGGGGCTCACACCGGGGAGCTGTTTTTT.

The chain uses TRBV11-2 and TRBJ1-4; perhaps TRBD1 as D (6 bases). CDR1 is SGHAT, CDR2 FQNNGV, per germline. The CDR3 runs 15 residues. V was clipped by 3 bases and J by 6 bases, with 14 bases between them. The CDR3, as DNA: TGTGCCAGCAGCTTTGGGACATTAAATGATGAAAAACTGTTTTTT. It translates to CASSFGTLNDEKLFF.

This clone was detected only once. J is TRBJ1-4 and V is TRBV6-5; possible D gene TRBD1, 5 bases. This CDR3 spans 15 amino acids. Trimming removed 7 bases at V and 5 bases at J, with 17 bases between. Per germline, CDR1 MNHEY and CDR2 SVGAGI. CDR3 protein: CASNPGDGGNEKLFF. CDR3 coding DNA: TGTGCCAGCAACCCGGGGGACGGAGGAAATGAAAAACTGTTTTTT.

The J gene is TRBJ2-1, the V gene TRBV5-1, with 12 bases fitting TRBD2. This CDR3 region has 16 residues. In germline, CDR1 is SGHRS, CDR2 YFSETQ. J lost 8 bases, V lost 0 bases, and 6 bases had no gene match. CDR3 in amino acids: CASSLGTGLAGDEQFF. CDR3 in DNA: TGCGCCAGCAGCTTGGGGACGGGACTAGCGGGCGATGAGCAGTTCTTC. The entire variable domain, with the rest obtained from reference TRBV5-1 and TRBJ2-1, is as follows: KAGVTQTPRYLIKTRGQQVTLSCSPISGHRSVSWYQQTPGQGLQFLFEYFSETQRNKGNFPGRFSGRQFSNSRSEMNVSTLELGDSALYLCASSLGTGLAGDEQFFGPGTRLTVL.

The gene calls are TRBV2 and TRBJ1-1, with D maybe TRBD1 (5 bases). Trimming cost V 8 bases and J 1 base, with 14 bases left between them. Germline V gene lookup returns CDR1 SNHLY and CDR2 FYNNEI. The CDR3 extends over 14 amino acids. The DNA of the CDR3 is TGTGCCAGCCGGAAGACCGGGGGGAACACTGAAGCTTTCTTT. Protein sequence: CASRKTGGNTEAFF.